This TCR beta chain was captured by sequencing in a study of blood T cell repertoires in COVID-19. Overall study context: Nucleic acid was either cDNA or gDNA, and it came from T cells, B-cell-depleted T cells, or PBMCs.

Patients of the Seattle cohort, enrolled during active infection, were followed longitudinally. TCRdb's copy holds only in-frame clones and misses some; the assay was immunoSEQ multiplex PCR. The sample includes 450,000 or so clones, approximately 89% seen only once; the top ten take about 0.91%. V lost 10 bases, J lost 4 bases, and 16 bases lay in between. This CDR3 comprises 13 residues. CDR1 WSHSY and CDR2 SAAADI come from the germline V gene. The sample taken for sequencing was peripheral blood. This TCR came from a man between 18 and 35 years old with COVID-19, enrolled during active disease. The chain has TRBV10-2 and TRBJ1-1; tentative D call: TRBD1 (5 bases). The chain's CDR3 is CATGPGLGTEAFF. The DNA of the CDR3 is TGCGCCACAGGCCCAGGGCTGGGCACTGAAGCTTTCTTT.